This T cell receptor (beta chain) was observed in a study of blood T cell repertoires in COVID-19. The assay was immunoSEQ multiplex PCR, and TCRdb's table has in-frame clones only and misses some. The table includes 390,000 or so clones, around 86% detected once. V shed 5 bases, J shed 3 bases, and the junction held 10 bases outside the gene matches. The germline gives CDR1 LNHNV, CDR2 YYDKDF (reference sequence). CDR3 length equals 17 residues. This chain connects TRBV15 to TRBJ2-7; TRBD2 matches at 13 bases. The material sequenced was PBMCs or T cells enriched from blood (not recorded which). The TCR sequence derives from a woman between 45 and 65 years old who had recovered from COVID-19. CDR3: CATSSGLAGSPFYEQYF. As DNA, the CDR3 is TGTGCCACCAGCTCGGGACTAGCGGGGTCGCCATTCTACGAGCAGTACTTC.